This T cell receptor (beta chain) was sequenced in a study of post-analysis software for immune sequencing data. Study details: Relapsing-remitting, secondary progressive and progressive-relapsing forms made up the multiple sclerosis disease courses.

Worth noting for this clonotype: Its antigen is not known. Mismatch with germline at one junction end may stem from a read error.

Study-level points and caveats: With TRBV5-6, TRBV5-1 and TRBV20-1 included, a handful of TRBV segments were more frequent in patients than in controls. When compared against controls, multiple sclerosis patients showed significantly lower normalized Chao1 diversity.

This CDR3 contains 12 residues. From germline, CDR1 is LGHDT and CDR2 YNNKEL (reference sequence). Tagging with unique molecular identifiers was a feature of the TCR beta cDNA libraries. Approximately 500,000 cDNA molecules were recovered from an input of roughly 0.95 to 10 million T cells. TCRdb re-called the PCR reads through MiXCR, storing one row per CDR3 protein. Here the sample spans 750,000 to 900,000 distinct CDR3 sequences, approximately 44% being singletons. The receptor was isolated from a girl aged 5 to 17 with multiple sclerosis. Material for sequencing was blood. The chain joins TRBV3-1 to TRBJ2-5, with D unclear. The CDR3 reads CVSSQDVETQYF. DNA for the CDR3: TGTGTCAGCAGCCAAGATGTGGAGACCCAGTACTTC.